The clone carrying this TCR beta chain showed up just once. The data are from a study of blood T cell repertoires in COVID-19. Study summary: Acute and convalescent COVID-19 samples came from the United States, Italy and Spain. Sample material is recorded as cDNA or gDNA derived from T cells, B-cell-depleted T cells, or PBMCs.

The authors' processing: Estimates of nucleated cell counts were drawn from the amplification of reference gene primers. Libraries were prepared by immunoSEQ multiplex PCR; TCRdb keeps only in-frame clonotypes and omits some of them. The V and J calls and clone size come from that table; D and trimming were worked out from the DNA. The table lists approximately 190,000 clones, around 80% of them singletons. The TCR comes from a man aged 25-45 years with active or convalescent COVID-19. Sequencing input: peripheral blood.

CDR3 region: CSVKGGTGGETQYF. The CDR3 region has the DNA TGCAGCGTTAAGGGCGGGACAGGGGGAGAGACCCAGTACTTC. The chain carries TRBV29-1 and TRBJ2-5, with TRBD1 matching over 11 bases. CDR3 length equals 14 residues. V lost 5 bases to trimming and J lost 4 bases; unmatched junction nucleotides: 6. Germline CDR1 SQVTM, CDR2 ANQGSEA. The whole variable domain, filled in from reference TRBV29-1 and TRBJ2-5, reads SAVISQKPSRDICQRGTSLTIQCQVDSQVTMMFWYRQQPGQSLTLIATANQGSEATYESGFVIDKFPISRPNLTFSTLTVSNMSPEDSSIYLCSVKGGTGGETQYFGPGTRLLVL.